The clone carrying this TCR beta chain came up a few times. What it binds is unknown. These data are taken from a study of PD-L1 blockade in urothelial cancer. On the study more broadly: It was at 3 weeks (second dose) and 6 weeks after treatment start that blood was analyzed.

J gave up 0 bases and V 6 bases, and 4 bases lay outside the gene matches. Germline-derived CDR1 and CDR2 are MNHNS and SASEGT. This CDR3 has 15 residues. Notes on the study in general: Durable-benefit patients expanded tumor-associated blood clones more at 3 weeks. Pretreatment clonality of the blood TCR repertoire below the median was predictive of superior survival.

Time point meaning: pretreatment peripheral blood. The table came from immunoSEQ multiplex PCR; TCRdb's copy has only in-frame clones and leaves some out. The sample carries 45,000 to 60,000 clones, 82% recorded once. The clonotype comes from a man aged 50 or older with urothelial cancer. The source material was PBMCs, sampled around atezolizumab (anti-PD-L1) treatment. This chain links TRBV6-1 with TRBJ2-7, with 11 bases fitting TRBD2. The CDR3 region is CASRTSGVISYEQYF. The CDR3 region has the DNA TGTGCCAGCAGGACTAGCGGGGTAATCTCCTACGAGCAGTACTTC.